The source of this T cell receptor beta chain is a study of beta chain features in type 1 diabetes. Study conclusions and caveats: All four CD4+ subsets of Type 1 diabetes patients contained TCRB CDR3s that were moderately but significantly shorter.

Trimming pared 6 bases from V and 1 base from J, leaving 6 bases between. The CDR3 is 12 residues long. The germline CDR1 and CDR2 sequences are MNHNY and SVGAGI (reference sequence). Reverse transcription of all isolated RNA meant that expressed TCRB transcripts were sequenced. Sequencing used immunoSEQ multiplex PCR; TCRdb keeps in-frame clones, though not all of them. The data hold over 600,000 clones, with 9.5% to 15% observed a single time. Remarks on this clone: Its antigen is unknown.

Purity of each sorted population was above 98%. The chain uses TRBV6-6 and TRBJ1-2; no definite D call. Material for sequencing was naive CD4+ T cells from blood. This sequence was found in a man in his thirties or forties with type 1 diabetes. The CDR3 sequence: CASSALNYGYTF. CDR3 sequence (DNA): TGTGCCAGCAGCGCCCTTAACTATGGCTACACCTTC.